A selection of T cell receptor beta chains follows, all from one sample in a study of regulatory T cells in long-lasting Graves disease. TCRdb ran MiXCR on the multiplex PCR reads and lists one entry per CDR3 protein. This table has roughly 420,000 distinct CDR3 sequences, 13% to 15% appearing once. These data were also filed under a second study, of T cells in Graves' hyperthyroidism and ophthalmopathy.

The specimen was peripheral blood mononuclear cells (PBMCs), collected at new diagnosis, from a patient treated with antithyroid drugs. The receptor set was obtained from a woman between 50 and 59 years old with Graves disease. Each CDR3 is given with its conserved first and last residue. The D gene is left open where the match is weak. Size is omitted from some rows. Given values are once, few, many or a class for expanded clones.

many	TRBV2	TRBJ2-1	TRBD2	CASSEVNFAGGEQFF	TGTGCCAGCAGTGAAGTGAACTTTGCGGGAGGTGAGCAGTTCTTC
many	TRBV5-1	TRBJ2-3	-	CASSVDGKSTDTQYF	TGCGCCAGCAGCGTGGACGGCAAGAGCACAGATACGCAGTATTTT
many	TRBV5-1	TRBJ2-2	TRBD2	CASSYPETSAGELFF	TGCGCCAGCAGCTATCCCGAGACTAGCGCCGGGGAGCTGTTTTTT
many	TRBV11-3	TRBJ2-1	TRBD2	CASSPLAGFNNEQFF	TGTGCCAGCAGCCCCTTAGCGGGCTTTAACAATGAGCAGTTCTTC
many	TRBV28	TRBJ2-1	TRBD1	CASSSPLREPGQINEQFF	TGTGCCAGCAGTTCCCCCCTTAGGGAACCGGGACAGATCAATGAGCAGTTCTTC
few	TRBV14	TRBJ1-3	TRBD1	CASSPRTGGNTIYF	TGTGCCAGCAGCCCCAGGACAGGAGGAAACACCATATATTTT
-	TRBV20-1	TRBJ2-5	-	CSASLGLGQETQYF	TGCAGTGCCTCGTTGGGGCTAGGCCAAGAGACCCAGTACTTC
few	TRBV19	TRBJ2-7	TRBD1	CASSPIALTGRSYEQYF	TGTGCCAGTAGTCCTATAGCCTTGACAGGGCGTTCCTACGAGCAGTACTTC
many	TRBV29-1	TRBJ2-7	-	CSVGGGLGANEQYF	TGCAGCGTTGGTGGCGGCCTGGGAGCGAACGAGCAGTACTTC
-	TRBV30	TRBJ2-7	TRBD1	CAWSRDRGTYEQYF	TGTGCCTGGAGCCGGGACAGGGGTACCTACGAGCAGTACTTC
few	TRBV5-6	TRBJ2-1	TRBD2	CASSYGTSGRVEQFF	TGTGCCAGCAGCTACGGGACTAGCGGGAGGGTTGAGCAGTTCTTC
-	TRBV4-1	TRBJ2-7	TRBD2	CASSPGTSGGYEQYF	TGCGCCAGCAGTCCGGGGACGTCGGGAGGCTACGAGCAGTACTTC
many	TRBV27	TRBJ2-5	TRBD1	CASSLSTGGGAETQYF	TGTGCCAGCAGTTTATCGACAGGGGGGGGAGCAGAGACCCAGTACTTC
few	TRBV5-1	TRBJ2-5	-	CASSLYRPQETQYF	TGCGCCAGCAGCCTTTACAGGCCCCAAGAGACCCAGTACTTC
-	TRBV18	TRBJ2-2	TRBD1	CASSPLWTGSNTGELFF	TGTGCCAGCTCACCACTGTGGACAGGGTCAAACACCGGGGAGCTGTTTTTT
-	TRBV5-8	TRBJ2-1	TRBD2	CASSDREAGYNEQFF	TGTGCCAGCAGCGACCGGGAGGCCGGCTACAATGAGCAGTTCTTC
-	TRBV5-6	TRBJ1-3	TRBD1	CASSFTGGAGANTIYF	TGTGCCAGCAGCTTCACAGGGGGCGCGGGAGCAAACACCATATATTTT
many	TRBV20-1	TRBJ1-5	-	CSASQADQPQHF	TGCAGTGCCTCCCAGGCAGATCAGCCCCAGCATTTT
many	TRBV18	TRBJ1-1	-	CASSPPGLGGDTEAFF	TGTGCCAGCTCACCACCGGGCCTGGGAGGGGACACTGAAGCTTTCTTT
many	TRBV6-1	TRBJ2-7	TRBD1	CASTSTGAGYEQYF	TGTGCCAGCACCTCGACAGGGGCAGGCTACGAGCAGTACTTC
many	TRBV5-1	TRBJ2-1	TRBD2	CASSVGLAEVNEQFF	TGCGCCAGCAGCGTGGGACTAGCGGAAGTTAATGAGCAGTTCTTC
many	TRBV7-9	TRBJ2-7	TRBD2	CASSPSGSSYEQYF	TGTGCCAGCAGCCCCAGCGGGAGCTCCTACGAGCAGTACTTC
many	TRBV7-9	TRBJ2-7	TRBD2	CASSSLGGGYEQYF	TGTGCCAGCAGCTCCCTAGGCGGGGGCTACGAGCAGTACTTC
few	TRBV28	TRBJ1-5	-	CASRPWVTNQPQHF	TGTGCCAGCAGGCCCTGGGTAACTAATCAGCCCCAGCATTTT
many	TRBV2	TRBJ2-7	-	CASTEGGGYEQYF	TGTGCCAGCACCGAGGGGGGGGGCTACGAGCAGTACTTC
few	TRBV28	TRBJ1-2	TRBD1	CASSSTSGQGNYGYTF	TGTGCCAGCAGTTCAACCTCGGGACAGGGGAACTATGGCTACACCTTC
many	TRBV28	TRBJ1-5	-	CASSLFAGSHSNQPQHF	TGTGCCAGCAGTTTATTTGCGGGCAGCCATAGCAATCAGCCCCAGCATTTT
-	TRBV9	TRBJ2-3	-	CASSVGQTRTDTQYF	TGTGCCAGCAGCGTAGGGCAGACCCGCACAGATACGCAGTATTTT
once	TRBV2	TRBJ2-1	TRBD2	CASSRLAGTGNEQFF	TGTGCCAGCAGTCGACTAGCGGGGACGGGAAATGAGCAGTTCTTC
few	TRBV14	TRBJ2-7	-	CASSLQGPFYEQYF	TGTGCCAGCAGCCTCCAGGGGCCATTCTACGAGCAGTACTTC
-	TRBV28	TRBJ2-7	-	CASKTGTPYEQYF	TGTGCCAGCAAAACCGGGACCCCATACGAGCAGTACTTC
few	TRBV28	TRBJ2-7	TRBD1	CASILRQGNYEQYF	TGTGCCAGCATCCTAAGACAGGGGAACTACGAGCAGTACTTC
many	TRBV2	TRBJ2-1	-	CASSESLHRF	TGTGCCAGCAGTGAATCCCTCCACCGATTC
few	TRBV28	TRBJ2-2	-	CASSSDPYTGELFF	TGTGCCAGCAGTTCAGACCCTTACACCGGGGAGCTGTTTTTT
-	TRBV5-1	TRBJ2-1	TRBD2	CASSLVAGLAGHNEQFF	TGCGCCAGCAGCTTGGTTGCGGGACTAGCGGGACACAATGAGCAGTTCTTC
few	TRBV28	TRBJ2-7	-	CASSSPMYEQYF	TGTGCCAGCAGTTCCCCGATGTACGAGCAGTACTTC
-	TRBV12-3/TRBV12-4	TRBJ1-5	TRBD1	CASSLGIDRDLWSNQPQHF	TGTGCCAGCAGTTTAGGTATAGACAGGGATTTATGGTCTAATCAGCCCCAGCATTTT
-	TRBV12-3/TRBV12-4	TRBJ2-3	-	CASSPSLNPNNDVRDDGTDTQYF	TGTGCCAGCTCACCCTCTCTTAACCCGAACAACGACGTCAGGGATGATGGCACAGATACGCAGTATTTT
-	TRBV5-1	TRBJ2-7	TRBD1	CASSGDRGSVHEQYF	TGCGCCAGCAGCGGAGACAGGGGATCAGTCCACGAGCAGTACTTC
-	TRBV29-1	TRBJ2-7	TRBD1	CSVEGPSQGIYEQYF	TGCAGCGTTGAAGGTCCGTCACAGGGGATTTACGAGCAGTACTTC
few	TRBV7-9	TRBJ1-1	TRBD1	CASSYWTGNTEAFF	TGTGCCAGCAGCTATTGGACAGGGAACACTGAAGCTTTCTTT
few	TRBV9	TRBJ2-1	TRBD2	CASSVVPHTSGSVNEQFF	TGTGCCAGCAGCGTAGTCCCCCATACTAGCGGGAGTGTGAATGAGCAGTTCTTC
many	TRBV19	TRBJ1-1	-	CASSPRGGRIGGTEAFF	TGTGCCAGTAGCCCTCGGGGAGGGAGGATAGGTGGAACTGAAGCTTTCTTT
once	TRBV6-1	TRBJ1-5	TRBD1	CASSDGTGSLPQHF	TGTGCCAGCAGTGATGGGACAGGGTCACTGCCCCAGCATTTT
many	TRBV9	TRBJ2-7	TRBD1	CASSDGQANRNEQYF	TGTGCCAGCAGCGACGGACAGGCGAACCGAAACGAGCAGTACTTC
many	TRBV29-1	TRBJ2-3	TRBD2	CSGLTGTSVVDTQYF	TGCAGCGGCCTTACCGGGACTAGCGTGGTTGATACGCAGTATTTT
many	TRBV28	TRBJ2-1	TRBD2	CASSLPGGFSSNEQFF	TGTGCCAGCAGTTTACCGGGAGGGTTTAGCAGCAATGAGCAGTTCTTC
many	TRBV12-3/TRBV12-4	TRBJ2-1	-	CASSFPTRSYNEQFF	TGTGCCAGCAGTTTCCCGACTAGGTCCTACAATGAGCAGTTCTTC
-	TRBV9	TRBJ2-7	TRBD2	CASSVASGTTYEQYF	TGTGCCAGCAGCGTCGCCTCAGGGACTACCTACGAGCAGTACTTC
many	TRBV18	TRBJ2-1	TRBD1	CASSKRDRVYNEQFF	TGTGCCAGCTCAAAGCGGGACAGGGTCTACAATGAGCAGTTCTTC
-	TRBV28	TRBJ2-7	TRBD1	CASKQQGAGSYEQYF	TGTGCCAGCAAACAGCAGGGGGCGGGCTCCTACGAGCAGTACTTC
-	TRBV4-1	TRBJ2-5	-	CASSQDRAFQETQYF	TGCGCCAGCAGCCAAGACCGAGCGTTCCAAGAGACCCAGTACTTC
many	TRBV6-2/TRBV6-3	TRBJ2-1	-	CASSFGTPSSYNEQFF	TGTGCCAGCAGTTTTGGGACCCCGAGCTCCTACAATGAGCAGTTCTTC
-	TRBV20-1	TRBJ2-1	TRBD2	CSARDIGTSYEPYNEQFF	TGCAGTGCTAGAGATATCGGGACTAGTTATGAGCCTTACAATGAGCAGTTCTTC
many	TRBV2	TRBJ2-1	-	CASSEGRDSYNEQFF	TGTGCCAGCAGTGAGGGGCGAGACTCCTACAATGAGCAGTTCTTC